These 21 T cell receptor beta chains were all obtained from the same sample, sequenced in a study of Graves' ophthalmopathy and Graves' hyperthyroidism. TCR beta CDR3 amplification used RNA transcripts. Second-round multiplex PCR came after first-round RT-PCR with HTBI primers. TCRdb fed the multiplex PCR reads into MiXCR, producing one record per CDR3 protein. The sample includes 650,000 to 900,000 distinct CDR3 sequences, 35% to 50% of them seen just once. Specimen: peripheral blood. Every receptor here comes from an adult man with Graves' ophthalmopathy.

With regard to this clonotype: This could be a read error, since a much larger clone is one nucleotide away. The rearrangement links TRBV10-3 to TRBJ1-1, with 11 bases lining up with TRBD1. The length of the CDR3 is 13 residues. The V segment lost 4 bases and the J segment 11 bases; nucleotides outside the gene matches: 6. Germline V gene data show CDR1 as ENHRY and CDR2 as SYGVKD. The CDR3 here is CAISGTGGESAFF. CDR3 DNA: TGTGCCATCAGTGGGACAGGGGGCGAATCTGCTTTCTTT.

Concerning this clonotype: Since a much larger clone is just one base distant, this may be a read error. Here the CDR3 DNA reads TGTGCCGGCAGTGAATCCCGTTCCTCTGGAAACACCATATATTTT. Protein product: CAGSESRSSGNTIYF. V gene TRBV2 combines with J gene TRBJ1-3; D is ambiguous. This CDR3 is 15 amino acids long. Per germline, CDR1 SNHLY and CDR2 FYNNEI.

V and J are TRBV11-1 and TRBJ2-5; 7 nucleotides align to TRBD1. The ends lost 7 bases at V and 2 bases at J; junction bases unmatched: 10. CDR3 length equals 15 residues. Germline lookup yields CDR1 SGHAT and CDR2 FQDESV (reference sequence). The CDR3 loop reads CASTNQGTEQETQYF. DNA for the CDR3: TGTGCCAGCACCAATCAAGGGACAGAACAAGAGACCCAGTACTTC.

The chain joins TRBV7-9 to TRBJ2-2; TRBD1 might be the D (6 bases). This CDR3 contains 14 residues. Trimming shortened V by 6 bases and J by 7 bases, and 15 bases separated the two germline ends. From germline, CDR1 is SEHNR and CDR2 FQNEAQ (reference sequence). The CDR3 here is CASSDLNRDGELFF. For the CDR3, the DNA is TGTGCCAGCAGTGATTTAAACAGGGACGGGGAGCTGTTTTTT.

There are many counts of this clonotype. The chain carries TRBV7-8 and TRBJ2-7; D assignment may be TRBD1 or TRBD2 (6 bases each). The CDR3 covers 15 residues. From germline, CDR1 is SGHVS and CDR2 FQNEAQ. Trimming pared 4 bases from V and 6 bases from J, leaving 19 bases between. The CDR3 region is CASSSPKVGGSEQYF. CDR3 nucleotides: TGTGCCAGCAGCTCCCCAAAGGTGGGGGGCAGCGAGCAGTACTTC.

The chain has TRBV15 and TRBJ2-5, with 7 nucleotides matching TRBD1. V gave up 5 bases and J gave up 2 bases; unmatched junction bases: 5. This CDR3 is 14 amino acids long. Germline values: CDR1 LNHNV, CDR2 YYDKDF (reference sequence). In DNA, the CDR3 is TGTGCCACCAGCTCCGGGACAGAACAAGAGACCCAGTACTTC. Protein: CATSSGTEQETQYF.

The genes are TRBV5-1 and TRBJ2-5; 13 bases fit TRBD2. Trimming removed 3 bases from V and 5 bases from J; junction bases left unmatched: 10. The germline V gene encodes CDR1 SGHRS and CDR2 YFSETQ. This CDR3 comprises 17 residues. The CDR3 region has the DNA TGCGCCAGCAGCTCAACGACTAGCGGGAGGCGTGGGGAGACCCAGTACTTC. This translates into CASSSTTSGRRGETQYF.

The rearrangement joins TRBV7-9 to TRBJ2-7; no clear D. This CDR3 comprises 12 residues. Germline V lookup: CDR1 SEHNR, CDR2 FQNEAQ (reference sequence). V was pared by 5 bases and J by 1 base, with 6 bases between. CDR3 sequence reads: CASSAWSYEQYF. DNA of the CDR3: TGTGCCAGCAGCGCCTGGTCCTACGAGCAGTACTTC.

V gene TRBV11-2 combines with J gene TRBJ2-7; TRBD2 agrees at 7 bases. Per germline, CDR1 SGHAT and CDR2 FQNNGV. CDR3 size: 15 residues. V trimming: 8 bases; J trimming: 3 bases; junction bases outside the gene matches: 13. The CDR3: CASLRGDGVNYEQYF. The CDR3 nucleotides read TGTGCCAGCCTTCGGGGGGACGGGGTTAACTACGAGCAGTACTTC.

The rearrangement links TRBV6-6 to TRBJ2-5; D not resolved. The CDR3 is 13 residues long. CDR1 is MNHNY and CDR2 is SVGAGI in the germline V gene (reference sequence). The V gene lost 4 bases and the J gene lost 1 base, with 7 bases spanning the gap. DNA for the CDR3: TGTGCCAGCAGTTTCCGTTTCCAAGAGACCCAGTACTTC. It encodes CASSFRFQETQYF.

This clonotype turned up a few times. The gene calls are TRBV6-6 and TRBJ2-5; possibly TRBD2 for D (6 bases). Looked up from germline, CDR1 is MNHNY and CDR2 is SVGAGI (reference sequence). The CDR3 has 13 residues. V was trimmed by 2 bases and J by 4 bases, leaving 8 bases between them. The CDR3: CASSYMGGETQYF. DNA of the CDR3: TGTGCCAGCAGTTACATGGGAGGAGAGACCCAGTACTTC.

The table lists this clonotype with a few counts. The rearrangement joins TRBV6-6 to TRBJ2-7; D is undetermined. V shed 0 bases and J shed 6 bases, with 6 bases lying between them. The CDR3 runs 12 residues. CDR1 and CDR2 (germline): MNHNY, SVGAGI (reference sequence). This CDR3 is CASSYSSGEQYF. The CDR3 DNA follows: TGTGCCAGCAGTTACTCGTCGGGCGAGCAGTACTTC.

This clonotype was seen repeatedly, ten times or more. This chain connects TRBV2 to TRBJ1-2, with unresolved D. Germline V gene data show CDR1 as SNHLY and CDR2 as FYNNEI. The CDR3 totals 14 residues. Between the trimmed V and J ends, which lost 7 bases and 0 bases, there was a span of 12 bases. CDR3 sequence (DNA): TGTGCCAGCACACCCCACCAAGCTAACTATGGCTACACCTTC. Translated, it gives CASTPHQANYGYTF.

In its sample, this clonotype was seen a few times. One end of the junction varies from germline; a read error may be responsible. The rearrangement links TRBV7-9 to TRBJ2-7, with D uncertain. The germline V gene has CDR1 SEHNR and CDR2 FQNEAQ (reference sequence). The CDR3 is 10 amino acids. CDR3 amino acids: CASSRRMEDF. The CDR3 nucleotides read TGTGCCAGCAGCCGCCGTATGGAAGACTTC.

This clonotype was observed many times. V gene TRBV7-6 combines with J gene TRBJ1-5; D is uncertain. V was pared by 0 bases and J by 3 bases, with 21 bases between. The CDR3 totals 19 residues. The germline V gene encodes CDR1 SGHVS and CDR2 FNYEAQ. The CDR3 region is CASSLAASWETPLNQPQHF. In nucleotides, the CDR3 is TGTGCCAGCAGCTTAGCGGCGTCCTGGGAAACGCCACTCAATCAGCCCCAGCATTTT.

The chain recombines TRBV14 with TRBJ1-1; D is uncertain. The length of the CDR3 is 14 residues. V lost 6 bases and J 1 base, leaving 12 bases between the germline ends. Germline-derived CDR1 and CDR2 are SGHDN and FVKESK. The chain's CDR3 is CASRPSRENTEAFF. The CDR3 bases are TGTGCCAGCAGACCCAGCAGAGAGAACACTGAAGCTTTCTTT.

V is TRBV7-9 and J is TRBJ2-2; D unresolved. The germline V and J ends were trimmed by 3 bases and 9 bases, with 8 bases remaining between them. Per the germline V gene, CDR1 is SEHNR and CDR2 is FQNEAQ (reference sequence). The CDR3 spans 12 residues. The CDR3 spells CASSFLPRELFF. DNA of the CDR3: TGTGCCAGCAGCTTTCTTCCCAGGGAGCTGTTTTTT. The variable domain in full, with the rest retrieved from reference TRBV7-9 and TRBJ2-2, is DTGVSQNPRHKITKRGQNVTFRCDPISEHNRLYWYRQTLGQGPEFLTYFQNEAQLEKSRLLSDRFSAERPKGSFSTLEIQRTEQGDSAMYLCASSFLPRELFFGEGSRLTVL.

Comment on this clonotype: Sequence at one end of the junction differs from germline and may be a read error. The V call is TRBV15, the J call TRBJ1-2, with 7 bases matching TRBD1. The CDR3 has 14 amino acids. CDR1 is LNHNV, CDR2 YYDKDF, per germline (reference sequence). In DNA form, the CDR3 reads TGTACCACCAGCAGAGGGACAGCGAACTATGGCTACACCTTC. Residues: CTTSRGTANYGYTF.

The V and J genes are TRBV9 and TRBJ1-3, with D perhaps matching TRBD1 (6 bases). The length of the CDR3 is 15 residues. Trimming cost V 0 bases and J 4 bases, with 11 bases left between them. Germline assignment: CDR1 SGDLS and CDR2 YYNGEE. The CDR3 is CASSVGAGDGNTIYF. The CDR3 DNA sequence: TGTGCCAGCAGCGTAGGGGCAGGGGACGGAAACACCATATATTTT.

By share of the sample, this clonotype is medium-sized. V and J are TRBV7-2 and TRBJ2-2, with D possibly being TRBD2 (6 bases). CDR3 length: 15 amino acids. The ends were cut back, 5 bases at V and 3 bases at J, with 13 bases in the middle. Germline values: CDR1 SGHTA, CDR2 FQGNSA. CDR3 nucleotides: TGTGCCAGCAGCCTGGGCAGGGAGGACACCGGGGAGCTGTTTTTT. Protein product: CASSLGREDTGELFF. The full variable domain, its missing parts supplied by reference TRBV7-2 and TRBJ2-2, is GAGVSQSPSNKVTEKGKDVELRCDPISGHTALYWYRQSLGQGLEFLIYFQGNSAPDKSGLPSDRFSAERTGGSVSTLTIQRTQQEDSAVYLCASSLGREDTGELFFGEGSRLTVL.

This clonotype was detected ten times or more. The chain is built from TRBV7-9 and TRBJ1-6, with D uncertain. In germline, CDR1 is SEHNR, CDR2 FQNEAQ (reference sequence). There are 14 residues in the CDR3. Trimming took off 9 bases at V and 8 bases at J, with 17 bases between the two ends. The CDR3 here is CASQAEGPDSPLHF. The CDR3 nucleotides read TGTGCCAGTCAAGCGGAGGGTCCCGATTCACCCCTCCACTTT.